The sequence of this T cell receptor (beta chain) was determined in a study of PD-1 blockade in classical Hodgkin lymphoma. Looking at the study overall: Nivolumab dosing for patients was 3 mg/kg, administered intravenously every 2 weeks. Broader study findings: As was reported, newly diagnosed patients showed lower baseline TCR diversity than healthy donors did.

The assay was immunoSEQ multiplex PCR, and TCRdb's table has in-frame clones only and misses some. The table shows about 97,000 clones, with 65% to 85% occurring only once. Every one of the patients relapsed after autologous stem cell transplantation (brentuximab vedotin exposure was variable). In regard to this clone: Its antigen is unidentified.

The source of this sequence is a human donor with classical Hodgkin lymphoma. The sample consisted of peripheral blood mononuclear cells (PBMCs), taken at baseline.

This CDR3 is CASRLDSHEQYF. The DNA for the CDR3 is TGTGCCAGCAGACTGGACAGCCACGAGCAGTACTTC. V is TRBV6-6 and J is TRBJ2-7; tentatively, D is TRBD1 (6 bases). Germline lookup yields CDR1 MNHNY and CDR2 SVGAGI (reference sequence). V lost 6 bases to trimming and J lost 5 bases, with 11 bases between them. This CDR3 has 12 residues.